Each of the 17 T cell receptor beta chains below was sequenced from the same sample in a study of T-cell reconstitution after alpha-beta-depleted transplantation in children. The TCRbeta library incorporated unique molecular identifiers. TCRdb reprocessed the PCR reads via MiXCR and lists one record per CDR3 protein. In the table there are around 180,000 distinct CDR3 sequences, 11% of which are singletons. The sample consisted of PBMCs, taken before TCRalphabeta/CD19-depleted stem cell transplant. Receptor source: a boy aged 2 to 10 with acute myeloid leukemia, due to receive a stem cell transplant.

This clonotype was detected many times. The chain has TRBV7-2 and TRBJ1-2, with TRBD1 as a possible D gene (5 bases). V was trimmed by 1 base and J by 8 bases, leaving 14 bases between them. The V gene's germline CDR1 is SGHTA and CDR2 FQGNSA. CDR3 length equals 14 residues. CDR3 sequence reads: CASSLGEGAEGYTF. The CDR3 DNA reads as TGTGCCAGCAGCTTAGGGGAAGGGGCTGAGGGCTACACCTTC.

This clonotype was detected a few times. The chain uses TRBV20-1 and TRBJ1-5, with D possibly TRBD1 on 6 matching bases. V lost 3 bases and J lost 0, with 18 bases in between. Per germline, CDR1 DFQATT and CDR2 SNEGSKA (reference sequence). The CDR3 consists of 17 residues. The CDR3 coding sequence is TGCAGTGCTAGGGGCATCGGACAGTTAAGTAGCAATCAGCCCCAGCATTTT. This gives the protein CSARGIGQLSSNQPQHF.

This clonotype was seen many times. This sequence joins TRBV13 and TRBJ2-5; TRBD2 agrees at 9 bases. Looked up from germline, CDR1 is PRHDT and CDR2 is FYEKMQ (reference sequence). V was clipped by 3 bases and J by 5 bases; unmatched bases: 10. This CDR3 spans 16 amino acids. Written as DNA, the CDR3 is TGTGCCAGCAGCTTTCTAATGTCTAGCGGGGAGGAGACCCAGTACTTC. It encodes CASSFLMSSGEETQYF.

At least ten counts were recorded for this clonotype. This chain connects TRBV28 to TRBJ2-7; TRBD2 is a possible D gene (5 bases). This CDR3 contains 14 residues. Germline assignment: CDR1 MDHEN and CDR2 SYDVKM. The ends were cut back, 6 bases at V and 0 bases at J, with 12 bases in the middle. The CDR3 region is CASRPRDYSYEQYF. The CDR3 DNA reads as TGTGCCAGCAGACCACGCGACTACTCCTACGAGCAGTACTTC.

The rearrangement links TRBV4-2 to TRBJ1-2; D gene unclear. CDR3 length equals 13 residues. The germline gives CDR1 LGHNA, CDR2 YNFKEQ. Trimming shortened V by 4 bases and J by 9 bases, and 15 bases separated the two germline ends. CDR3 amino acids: CASSPGVPPCYTF. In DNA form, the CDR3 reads TGTGCCAGCAGCCCCGGGGTCCCCCCCTGCTACACCTTC.

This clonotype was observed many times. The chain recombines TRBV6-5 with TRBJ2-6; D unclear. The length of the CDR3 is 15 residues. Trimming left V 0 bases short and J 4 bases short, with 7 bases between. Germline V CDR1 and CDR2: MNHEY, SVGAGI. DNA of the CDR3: TGTGCCAGCAGTTACTCAGGGCGCGGGGCCAACGTCCTGACTTTC. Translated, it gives CASSYSGRGANVLTF.

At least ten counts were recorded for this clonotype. The CDR3 DNA sequence: TGTGCCACCAGCAGATTCTCGGGGGCAAAAGATGCCAAAAACATTCAGTACTTC. Protein product: CATSRFSGAKDAKNIQYF. The chain employs TRBV15 and TRBJ2-4; either TRBD1 or TRBD2 may supply D (6 bases each). Germline-derived CDR1 and CDR2 are LNHNV and YYDKDF (reference sequence). V was cut by 2 bases and J by 1 base, with 18 bases left in between. This CDR3 has 18 residues.

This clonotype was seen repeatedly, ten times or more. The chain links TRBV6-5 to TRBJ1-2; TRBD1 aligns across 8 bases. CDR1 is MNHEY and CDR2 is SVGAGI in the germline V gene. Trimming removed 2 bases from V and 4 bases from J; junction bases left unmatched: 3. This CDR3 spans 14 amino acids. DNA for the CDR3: TGTGCCAGCAGTTACGCGCAGGGGGCCTATGGCTACACCTTC. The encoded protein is CASSYAQGAYGYTF.

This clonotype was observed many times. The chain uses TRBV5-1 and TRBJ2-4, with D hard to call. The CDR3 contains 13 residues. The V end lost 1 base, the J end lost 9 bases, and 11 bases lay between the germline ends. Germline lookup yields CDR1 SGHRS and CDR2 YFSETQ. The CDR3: CASSLTGRSIQYF. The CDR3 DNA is TGCGCCAGCAGCTTGACTGGACGTAGCATTCAGTACTTC. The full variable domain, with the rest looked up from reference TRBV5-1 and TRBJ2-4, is KAGVTQTPRYLIKTRGQQVTLSCSPISGHRSVSWYQQTPGQGLQFLFEYFSETQRNKGNFPGRFSGRQFSNSRSEMNVSTLELGDSALYLCASSLTGRSIQYFGAGTRLSVL.

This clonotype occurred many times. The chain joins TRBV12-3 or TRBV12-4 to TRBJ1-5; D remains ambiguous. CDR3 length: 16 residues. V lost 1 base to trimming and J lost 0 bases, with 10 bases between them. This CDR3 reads CASSLEGWSSNQPQHF. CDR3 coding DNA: TGTGCCAGCAGTTTAGAAGGTTGGAGTAGCAATCAGCCCCAGCATTTT.

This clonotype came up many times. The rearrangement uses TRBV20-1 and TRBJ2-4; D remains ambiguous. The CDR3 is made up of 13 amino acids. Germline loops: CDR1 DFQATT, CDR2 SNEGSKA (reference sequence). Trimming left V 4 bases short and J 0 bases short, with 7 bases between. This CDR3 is CSAIRIAKNIQYF. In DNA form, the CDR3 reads TGCAGTGCTATTCGAATAGCCAAAAACATTCAGTACTTC.

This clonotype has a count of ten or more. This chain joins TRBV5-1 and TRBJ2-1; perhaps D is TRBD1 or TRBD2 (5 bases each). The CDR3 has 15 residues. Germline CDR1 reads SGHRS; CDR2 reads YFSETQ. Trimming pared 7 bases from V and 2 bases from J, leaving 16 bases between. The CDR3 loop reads CASHPVGTPYNEQFF. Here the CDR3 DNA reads TGCGCCAGCCACCCGGTCGGGACCCCCTACAATGAGCAGTTCTTC. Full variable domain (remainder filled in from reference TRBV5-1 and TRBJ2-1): KAGVTQTPRYLIKTRGQQVTLSCSPISGHRSVSWYQQTPGQGLQFLFEYFSETQRNKGNFPGRFSGRQFSNSRSEMNVSTLELGDSALYLCASHPVGTPYNEQFFGPGTRLTVL.

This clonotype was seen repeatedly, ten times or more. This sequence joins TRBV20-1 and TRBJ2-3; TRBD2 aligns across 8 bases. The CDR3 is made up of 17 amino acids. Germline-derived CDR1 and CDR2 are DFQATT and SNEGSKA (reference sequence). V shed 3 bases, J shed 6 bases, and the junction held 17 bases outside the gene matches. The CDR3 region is CSARERFFGGGSDTQYF. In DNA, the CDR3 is TGCAGTGCTAGGGAGCGCTTCTTTGGCGGGGGGTCGGATACGCAGTATTTT.

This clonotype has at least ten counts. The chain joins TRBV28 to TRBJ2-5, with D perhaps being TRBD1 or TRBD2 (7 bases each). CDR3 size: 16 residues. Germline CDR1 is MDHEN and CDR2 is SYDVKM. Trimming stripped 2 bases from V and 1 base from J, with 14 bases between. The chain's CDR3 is CASSLGGRGLQETQYF. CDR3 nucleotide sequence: TGTGCCAGCAGTTTAGGGGGGAGGGGGCTCCAAGAGACCCAGTACTTC.

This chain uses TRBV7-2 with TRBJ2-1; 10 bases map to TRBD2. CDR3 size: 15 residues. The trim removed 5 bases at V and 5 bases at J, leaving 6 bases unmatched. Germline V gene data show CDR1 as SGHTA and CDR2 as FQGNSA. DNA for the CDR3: TGTGCCAGCAGCCGTAGTCTAGCGGGGGACAATGAGCAGTTCTTC. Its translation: CASSRSLAGDNEQFF. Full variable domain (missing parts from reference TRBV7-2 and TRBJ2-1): GAGVSQSPSNKVTEKGKDVELRCDPISGHTALYWYRQSLGQGLEFLIYFQGNSAPDKSGLPSDRFSAERTGGSVSTLTIQRTQQEDSAVYLCASSRSLAGDNEQFFGPGTRLTVL.

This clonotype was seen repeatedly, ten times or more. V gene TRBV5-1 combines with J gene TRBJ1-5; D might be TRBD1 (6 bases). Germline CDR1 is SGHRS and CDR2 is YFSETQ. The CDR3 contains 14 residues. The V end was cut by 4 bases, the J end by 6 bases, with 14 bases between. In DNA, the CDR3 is TGCGCCAGCAGCAGGGAAGGGGGTTCTCAGCCCCAGCATTTT. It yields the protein CASSREGGSQPQHF.

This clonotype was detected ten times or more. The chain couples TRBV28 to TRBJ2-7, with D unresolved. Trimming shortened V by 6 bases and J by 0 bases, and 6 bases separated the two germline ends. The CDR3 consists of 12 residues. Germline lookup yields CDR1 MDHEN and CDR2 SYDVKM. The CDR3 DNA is TGTGCCAGCAGAGACGGCTCCTACGAGCAGTACTTC. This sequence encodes CASRDGSYEQYF.